These T cell receptor beta chains were read from a single sample in a study of blood T cell repertoires in COVID-19. Method: immunoSEQ multiplex PCR; TCRdb's copy keeps in-frame clones and lacks some. Here the sample spans about 480,000 clones, 85% to 90% being singletons. The material sequenced was PBMCs or T cells enriched from blood (not recorded which). These receptor sequences come from a woman aged 40 to 50 who had recovered from COVID-19. Each CDR3 is given with its conserved first and last residue. The order of the fields is clone size, V gene, CDR3 length, D gene, J gene, CDR3 DNA, CDR3 protein. A D gene is named only where the DNA matches it firmly. The size field is filled for only some rows; it gives once, few, many or a size class.

clone size: -; V gene: TRBV9; CDR3 length: 16; D gene: -; J gene: TRBJ1-6; CDR3 DNA: TGTGCCAGCAGCGTAGAAGAGGGGAGGAGGAATTCACCCCTCCACTTT; CDR3 protein: CASSVEEGRRNSPLHF
clone size: -; V gene: TRBV25-1; CDR3 length: 15; D gene: -; J gene: TRBJ2-7; CDR3 DNA: TGTGCCAGCAGTGATGTGGACAGCACTACCTACGAGCAGTACTTC; CDR3 protein: CASSDVDSTTYEQYF
clone size: few; V gene: TRBV30; CDR3 length: 13; D gene: -; J gene: TRBJ1-5; CDR3 DNA: TGTGCCTGGAGTTTTGGAGAAAATCAGCCCCAGCATTTT; CDR3 protein: CAWSFGENQPQHF
clone size: -; V gene: TRBV5-1; CDR3 length: 13; D gene: TRBD1; J gene: TRBJ2-7; CDR3 DNA: TGCGCCAGTCGCACAGGGGTATATGGCGAGCAGTACTTC; CDR3 protein: CASRTGVYGEQYF
clone size: -; V gene: TRBV10-3; CDR3 length: 17; D gene: -; J gene: TRBJ1-2; CDR3 DNA: TGTGCCATCAGTGGAGGAGACCTCACCTCTACTAACTATGGCTACACCTTC; CDR3 protein: CAISGGDLTSTNYGYTF
clone size: -; V gene: TRBV7-8; CDR3 length: 15; D gene: TRBD1; J gene: TRBJ1-5; CDR3 DNA: TGTGCCAGCAGCTACGGACAGGCTAGCAATCAGCCCCAGCATTTT; CDR3 protein: CASSYGQASNQPQHF
clone size: -; V gene: TRBV7-9; CDR3 length: 16; D gene: TRBD1; J gene: TRBJ2-5; CDR3 DNA: TGTGCCAGCAGCTTTATCATGGTACAGGGGGAAGCGACCCAGTACTTC; CDR3 protein: CASSFIMVQGEATQYF
clone size: -; V gene: TRBV12-3/TRBV12-4; CDR3 length: 12; D gene: -; J gene: TRBJ2-1; CDR3 DNA: TGTGCCAGCACTACAGGTTTCAATGAGCAGTTCTTC; CDR3 protein: CASTTGFNEQFF
clone size: -; V gene: TRBV15; CDR3 length: 16; D gene: TRBD1; J gene: TRBJ1-3; CDR3 DNA: TGTGCCACCAGCTCCCCCGGGACAGCCTCTGGAAACACCATATATTTT; CDR3 protein: CATSSPGTASGNTIYF
clone size: -; V gene: TRBV19; CDR3 length: 16; D gene: TRBD1; J gene: TRBJ2-1; CDR3 DNA: TGTGCCAGTAGTATCCCCAGGGGGCGGGTCTACAATGAGCAGTTCTTC; CDR3 protein: CASSIPRGRVYNEQFF
clone size: -; V gene: TRBV18; CDR3 length: 16; D gene: TRBD2; J gene: TRBJ2-1; CDR3 DNA: TGTGCCAGCTCACCGCTTAGCGGGACCTCCTACAATGAGCAGTTCTTC; CDR3 protein: CASSPLSGTSYNEQFF
clone size: -; V gene: TRBV19; CDR3 length: 17; D gene: -; J gene: TRBJ1-5; CDR3 DNA: TGTGCCAGTAGTATAGTAGTCTCGACACTTAGCAATCAGCCCCAGCATTTT; CDR3 protein: CASSIVVSTLSNQPQHF
clone size: once; V gene: TRBV19; CDR3 length: 16; D gene: -; J gene: TRBJ1-3; CDR3 DNA: TGTGCCAGTAGTAACCCGGGACAAGACTCTGGAAACACCATATATTTT; CDR3 protein: CASSNPGQDSGNTIYF
clone size: -; V gene: TRBV18; CDR3 length: 14; D gene: TRBD1; J gene: TRBJ2-7; CDR3 DNA: TGTGCCAGCTCACCGGGACAGGGGGCATGGGAGCAGTACTTC; CDR3 protein: CASSPGQGAWEQYF
clone size: once; V gene: TRBV19; CDR3 length: 16; D gene: TRBD2; J gene: TRBJ2-5; CDR3 DNA: TGTGCCAGTAGTATTTGGACTAGCGGGAGGGCGGAGACCCAGTACTTC; CDR3 protein: CASSIWTSGRAETQYF
clone size: -; V gene: TRBV9; CDR3 length: 15; D gene: TRBD2; J gene: TRBJ2-1; CDR3 DNA: TGTGCCAGCAGCGTCCTAGCGGGAGTTGGCAATGAGCAGTTCTTC; CDR3 protein: CASSVLAGVGNEQFF
clone size: once; V gene: TRBV7-2; CDR3 length: 16; D gene: TRBD2; J gene: TRBJ2-2; CDR3 DNA: TGTGCCAGCAGCTTAGTCGGGACTAGCGGGATGGGGGAGCTGTTTTTT; CDR3 protein: CASSLVGTSGMGELFF
clone size: -; V gene: TRBV5-1; CDR3 length: 18; D gene: TRBD2; J gene: TRBJ2-3; CDR3 DNA: TGCGCCAGCAGCTTGTATCCGGCTAGCGGGAGTCCGGGAGATACGCAGTATTTT; CDR3 protein: CASSLYPASGSPGDTQYF
clone size: -; V gene: TRBV4-2; CDR3 length: 16; D gene: -; J gene: TRBJ1-4; CDR3 DNA: TGTGCCAGCAGCCAAGACAGATCCACAACTAATGAAAAACTGTTTTTT; CDR3 protein: CASSQDRSTTNEKLFF
clone size: -; V gene: TRBV5-1; CDR3 length: 14; D gene: TRBD2; J gene: TRBJ2-5; CDR3 DNA: TGCGCCAGCAGCTCCGGGGGGGACCAAGAGACCCAGTACTTC; CDR3 protein: CASSSGGDQETQYF
clone size: once; V gene: TRBV2; CDR3 length: 15; D gene: -; J gene: TRBJ1-1; CDR3 DNA: TGTGCCAGCACTCGGGACAAGGCGTGGAACACTGAAGCTTTCTTT; CDR3 protein: CASTRDKAWNTEAFF
clone size: -; V gene: TRBV5-1; CDR3 length: 14; D gene: TRBD1; J gene: TRBJ1-1; CDR3 DNA: TGCGCCAGCAGCTGGGACAGGGCGAACACTGAAGCTTTCTTT; CDR3 protein: CASSWDRANTEAFF
clone size: -; V gene: TRBV13; CDR3 length: 15; D gene: TRBD1; J gene: TRBJ1-2; CDR3 DNA: TGTGCCAGCAGCTCCAGCCAGACAGGGAAAGGTGGCTACACCTTC; CDR3 protein: CASSSSQTGKGGYTF
clone size: -; V gene: TRBV7-9; CDR3 length: 19; D gene: TRBD2; J gene: TRBJ2-1; CDR3 DNA: TGTGCCAGCAGCGAAATTAATGGGGAGCCGGGACTAGTCTACAATGAGCAGTTCTTC; CDR3 protein: CASSEINGEPGLVYNEQFF
clone size: once; V gene: TRBV10-3; CDR3 length: 16; D gene: TRBD1; J gene: TRBJ1-6; CDR3 DNA: TGTGCCATCAGTGAGTCCCCGGGACAGCATAGTTCACCCCTCCACTTT; CDR3 protein: CAISESPGQHSSPLHF
clone size: -; V gene: TRBV7-6; CDR3 length: 17; D gene: TRBD2; J gene: TRBJ2-7; CDR3 DNA: TGTGCCAGCAGCACACGCCCCGGGACTAGCGGCACCTACGAGCAGTACTTC; CDR3 protein: CASSTRPGTSGTYEQYF
clone size: -; V gene: TRBV6-5; CDR3 length: 14; D gene: TRBD2; J gene: TRBJ2-7; CDR3 DNA: TGTGCCAGCAGTTTGAGCGGGAAGACCTACGAGCAGTACTTC; CDR3 protein: CASSLSGKTYEQYF
clone size: -; V gene: TRBV11-3; CDR3 length: 16; D gene: TRBD1; J gene: TRBJ2-5; CDR3 DNA: TGTGCCAGCAGCTTGTCCGCCGGGACAGGGATGGAGACCCAGTACTTC; CDR3 protein: CASSLSAGTGMETQYF
clone size: -; V gene: TRBV9; CDR3 length: 14; D gene: -; J gene: TRBJ1-3; CDR3 DNA: TGTGCCAGCAGCCCGGATTATCGGGCGGGCACCATATATTTT; CDR3 protein: CASSPDYRAGTIYF
clone size: -; V gene: TRBV5-1; CDR3 length: 14; D gene: TRBD1; J gene: TRBJ2-7; CDR3 DNA: TGCGCCAGTAGCCATGGGACAGCATCCTACGAGCAGTACTTC; CDR3 protein: CASSHGTASYEQYF
clone size: -; V gene: TRBV5-1; CDR3 length: 14; D gene: TRBD2; J gene: TRBJ2-5; CDR3 DNA: TGCGCCAGCAGCCCAGGACTAGATCTGGAGACCCAGTACTTC; CDR3 protein: CASSPGLDLETQYF
clone size: -; V gene: TRBV10-3; CDR3 length: 14; D gene: -; J gene: TRBJ2-7; CDR3 DNA: TGTGCCATCAGTGAGTCTCGCAGCTCCTACGAGCAGTACTTC; CDR3 protein: CAISESRSSYEQYF
clone size: few; V gene: TRBV5-8; CDR3 length: 11; D gene: -; J gene: TRBJ1-2; CDR3 DNA: TGTGCCAGCAGCCTAGGACAAGGCTACACCTTC; CDR3 protein: CASSLGQGYTF
clone size: -; V gene: TRBV5-1; CDR3 length: 17; D gene: -; J gene: TRBJ2-7; CDR3 DNA: TGCGCCAGCAGCCAAACCCCCGTCGGGTTGGGTACGTACGAGCAGTACTTC; CDR3 protein: CASSQTPVGLGTYEQYF
clone size: -; V gene: TRBV19; CDR3 length: 20; D gene: TRBD1; J gene: TRBJ2-3; CDR3 DNA: TGTGCCAGTAGTATCCTTCGGGGGACAGGGGGCGCCGGGTTGGCAGATACGCAGTATTTT; CDR3 protein: CASSILRGTGGAGLADTQYF
clone size: -; V gene: TRBV6-5; CDR3 length: 14; D gene: TRBD2; J gene: TRBJ2-7; CDR3 DNA: TGTGCCACCACTCTAGCGGGAGGGTCCTACGAGCAGTACTTC; CDR3 protein: CATTLAGGSYEQYF
clone size: -; V gene: TRBV12-5; CDR3 length: 15; D gene: -; J gene: TRBJ2-2; CDR3 DNA: TGTGCTAGTGGTTTGGTACGGGTAGAATCCGGGGAGCTGTTTTTT; CDR3 protein: CASGLVRVESGELFF
clone size: -; V gene: TRBV5-6; CDR3 length: 18; D gene: -; J gene: TRBJ1-3; CDR3 DNA: TGTGCCAGCAGCCTATTTGGCCAGGGGATATACTCTGGAAACACCATATATTTT; CDR3 protein: CASSLFGQGIYSGNTIYF
clone size: -; V gene: TRBV5-4; CDR3 length: 17; D gene: TRBD2; J gene: TRBJ2-5; CDR3 DNA: TGTGCCAGCAACCCATCTCCTGGGAGCGGAGCGGGAGGGACCCAGTACTTC; CDR3 protein: CASNPSPGSGAGGTQYF
clone size: -; V gene: TRBV9; CDR3 length: 19; D gene: TRBD2; J gene: TRBJ2-5; CDR3 DNA: TGTGCCAGCAGCCCTTTGGGACTAGCGGGAGGGTATCGGGTCGAGACCCAGTACTTC; CDR3 protein: CASSPLGLAGGYRVETQYF
clone size: -; V gene: TRBV12-5; CDR3 length: 19; D gene: TRBD2; J gene: TRBJ2-7; CDR3 DNA: TGTGCTAGTGGTCCAGTACCGGGACTAGCGGGAGTTACCGTCCACGAGCAGTACTTC; CDR3 protein: CASGPVPGLAGVTVHEQYF
clone size: -; V gene: TRBV15; CDR3 length: 14; D gene: -; J gene: TRBJ2-7; CDR3 DNA: TGTGCCACCAGCAGAGATCTGGGGCTGGACGAGCAGTACTTC; CDR3 protein: CATSRDLGLDEQYF
clone size: -; V gene: TRBV7-7; CDR3 length: 16; D gene: TRBD1; J gene: TRBJ2-7; CDR3 DNA: TGTGCCACCACGGGACAGGCCGGACCGGCGGGCTACGAGCAGTACTTC; CDR3 protein: CATTGQAGPAGYEQYF
clone size: -; V gene: TRBV13; CDR3 length: 15; D gene: TRBD2; J gene: TRBJ2-7; CDR3 DNA: TGTGCCAGCAGCTTTCTTAGCGGGATGCCCTACGAGCAGTACTTC; CDR3 protein: CASSFLSGMPYEQYF
clone size: -; V gene: TRBV4-1; CDR3 length: 16; D gene: -; J gene: TRBJ1-2; CDR3 DNA: TGCGCCAGCAGCCATATGGGGAGGGGCTCTAGCTATGGCTACACCTTC; CDR3 protein: CASSHMGRGSSYGYTF
clone size: -; V gene: TRBV4-2; CDR3 length: 15; D gene: -; J gene: TRBJ2-1; CDR3 DNA: TGTGCCAGCAGCCAAGGCATGGTCGGAACAGGTGAGCAGTTCTTC; CDR3 protein: CASSQGMVGTGEQFF
clone size: -; V gene: TRBV5-4; CDR3 length: 14; D gene: TRBD1; J gene: TRBJ1-1; CDR3 DNA: TGTGCCAGCAGCTTGGAGGGGGCGGGCACTGAAGCTTTCTTT; CDR3 protein: CASSLEGAGTEAFF
clone size: -; V gene: TRBV7-2; CDR3 length: 15; D gene: TRBD1; J gene: TRBJ2-2; CDR3 DNA: TGTGCCAGCAGCCCCAGACAGGGTAATGTCGGGGAGCTGTTTTTT; CDR3 protein: CASSPRQGNVGELFF
clone size: -; V gene: TRBV20-1; CDR3 length: 10; D gene: -; J gene: TRBJ2-3; CDR3 DNA: TGCAGTGCTTTACAAGATACGCAGTATTTT; CDR3 protein: CSALQDTQYF
clone size: once; V gene: TRBV5-1; CDR3 length: 13; D gene: -; J gene: TRBJ2-1; CDR3 DNA: TGCGCCAGCAGCGGGGCAGCTAACAATGAGCAGTTCTTC; CDR3 protein: CASSGAANNEQFF
clone size: -; V gene: TRBV5-1; CDR3 length: 14; D gene: TRBD1; J gene: TRBJ1-4; CDR3 DNA: TGCGCCAGCAGCTCGGGACAGATTAATGAAAAACTGTTTTTT; CDR3 protein: CASSSGQINEKLFF
clone size: -; V gene: TRBV6-5; CDR3 length: 11; D gene: -; J gene: TRBJ2-7; CDR3 DNA: TGTGCCAGCATCAGGACCTACGAGCAGTACTTC; CDR3 protein: CASIRTYEQYF
clone size: once; V gene: TRBV15; CDR3 length: 15; D gene: TRBD2; J gene: TRBJ2-2; CDR3 DNA: TGTGCCACCAGCAGAGAACTAGCGTTCACCGGGGAGCTGTTTTTT; CDR3 protein: CATSRELAFTGELFF
clone size: -; V gene: TRBV19; CDR3 length: 15; D gene: -; J gene: TRBJ1-1; CDR3 DNA: TGTGCCAGTAGTATATTGTCAGGCGGGTACACTGAAGCTTTCTTT; CDR3 protein: CASSILSGGYTEAFF
clone size: -; V gene: TRBV5-8; CDR3 length: 16; D gene: TRBD1; J gene: TRBJ1-2; CDR3 DNA: TGTGCCAGCAGCTTGGGCCGGGACAGGCCCCGTCTTGGCTACACCTTC; CDR3 protein: CASSLGRDRPRLGYTF
clone size: -; V gene: TRBV5-1; CDR3 length: 16; D gene: TRBD2; J gene: TRBJ2-3; CDR3 DNA: TGCGCCAGCAGCCCCGTAGCGGGAGGGCTCACAGATACGCAGTATTTT; CDR3 protein: CASSPVAGGLTDTQYF
clone size: -; V gene: TRBV11-3; CDR3 length: 14; D gene: TRBD1; J gene: TRBJ1-5; CDR3 DNA: TGTGCCGGACATAAACAGGGGTGCGATCAGCCCCAGCATTTT; CDR3 protein: CAGHKQGCDQPQHF
clone size: -; V gene: TRBV20-1; CDR3 length: 10; D gene: -; J gene: TRBJ2-5; CDR3 DNA: TGCAGTGCTAGCAAAGAGACCCAGTACTTC; CDR3 protein: CSASKETQYF
clone size: -; V gene: TRBV6-8; CDR3 length: 16; D gene: TRBD1; J gene: TRBJ1-3; CDR3 DNA: TGTGCCAGCAGTTACAGGTACAGGGGAACTGGAAACACCATATATTTT; CDR3 protein: CASSYRYRGTGNTIYF
clone size: -; V gene: TRBV25-1; CDR3 length: 14; D gene: -; J gene: TRBJ2-1; CDR3 DNA: TGTGCCAGCAGCTCTTTAGAGGATTACAATGAGCAGTTCTTC; CDR3 protein: CASSSLEDYNEQFF